The rows below give T cell receptor beta chains drawn from one sample of a study of blood T cell repertoires in COVID-19. This table comes from immunoSEQ multiplex PCR, and its TCRdb copy is limited to in-frame clones, with some not included. The sample carries around 12,000 clones, nearly 90% recorded once. Sequencing was carried out using peripheral blood. These TCRs come from a human donor in a cohort sampled during active COVID-19. Both conserved end residues are part of each CDR3. Fields, in order: D gene, V gene, CDR3 length, J gene, CDR3 protein. The D gene is left open where the match is weak.

d_gene: NA; v_gene: TRBV28; len: 14; j_gene: TRBJ2-2; CDR3aa: CASYLVGGTGELFF
d_gene: TRBD1; v_gene: TRBV4-1; len: 16; j_gene: TRBJ1-3; CDR3aa: CASSQDGTGAGNTIYF
d_gene: TRBD2; v_gene: TRBV18; len: 15; j_gene: TRBJ2-3; CDR3aa: CASSLTSGAPDTQYF
d_gene: NA; v_gene: TRBV6-2/TRBV6-3; len: 14; j_gene: TRBJ1-4; CDR3aa: CASSPLDSNEKLFF
d_gene: TRBD2; v_gene: TRBV12-5; len: 17; j_gene: TRBJ2-1; CDR3aa: CASGLLLRTSGDNEQFF
d_gene: TRBD2; v_gene: TRBV7-2; len: 16; j_gene: TRBJ2-1; CDR3aa: CASSLDISGGHNEQFF
d_gene: TRBD1; v_gene: TRBV9; len: 15; j_gene: TRBJ1-2; CDR3aa: CASSETGTGESGYTF
d_gene: NA; v_gene: TRBV29-1; len: 12; j_gene: TRBJ2-3; CDR3aa: CSVATPEDTQYF
d_gene: TRBD1; v_gene: TRBV28; len: 16; j_gene: TRBJ1-2; CDR3aa: CASTISKGTGGRGYTF
d_gene: NA; v_gene: TRBV5-4; len: 14; j_gene: TRBJ1-2; CDR3aa: CASSLTGKVGGYTF
d_gene: TRBD1; v_gene: TRBV9; len: 15; j_gene: TRBJ2-3; CDR3aa: CASSAEDRSTDTQYF
d_gene: TRBD1; v_gene: TRBV5-1; len: 18; j_gene: TRBJ1-2; CDR3aa: CASSPGEGQRYLSYGYTF
d_gene: NA; v_gene: TRBV7-2; len: 15; j_gene: TRBJ2-1; CDR3aa: CASSFEGVDYNEQFF
d_gene: NA; v_gene: TRBV15; len: 15; j_gene: TRBJ2-7; CDR3aa: CATSRALGDNHEQYF
d_gene: TRBD1; v_gene: TRBV7-2; len: 14; j_gene: TRBJ2-7; CDR3aa: CASSKGQGRYEQYF
d_gene: TRBD1; v_gene: TRBV5-4; len: 15; j_gene: TRBJ1-3; CDR3aa: CASSLQGSSGNTIYF
d_gene: TRBD2; v_gene: TRBV12-5; len: 15; j_gene: TRBJ2-3; CDR3aa: CASGPLAGGADTQYF